Below, 9 T cell receptor beta chains from the same sample are listed, as sequenced in a study of T-cell reconstitution after alpha-beta-depleted transplantation in children. The authors prepared the TCRbeta library with unique molecular identifiers. Via MiXCR, TCRdb re-called the PCR reads, giving one row per CDR3 protein. Of over 300,000 distinct CDR3 sequences in the sample, about a tenth were seen once. The source was PBMCs from the stem cell graft donor, collected from the stem cell graft. These receptors were obtained from a human donor who donated a stem cell graft to a child with acute lymphoblastic leukemia.

The chain has TRBV20-1 and TRBJ2-5; unclear D gene. Trimming took off 6 bases at V and 9 bases at J, with 20 bases between the two ends. Germline CDR1 reads DFQATT; CDR2 reads SNEGSKA (reference sequence). The CDR3 is made up of 13 amino acids. CDR3 in DNA: TGCAGTGCAAAAGACGCCTTCTCAGGAGCCCAGTACTTC. Protein product: CSAKDAFSGAQYF.

This clonotype has just a few counts. The V gene is TRBV6-1, the J gene TRBJ1-4; 8 positions agree with TRBD1. V shed 8 bases and J 5 bases; nucleotides not matched to a gene: 7. The CDR3 sequence is 14 residues long. The V gene's germline CDR1 is MNHNS and CDR2 SASEGT. CDR3 bases: TGTGCCAGCTCCTTGACAGGGGTCAATGAAAAACTGTTTTTT. Its translation is CASSLTGVNEKLFF.

This clonotype was observed a handful of times. The rearrangement uses TRBV7-3 and TRBJ2-3; D gene uncertain. Germline V gene data show CDR1 as SGHTA and CDR2 as FQGTGA. The CDR3 is made up of 14 amino acids. V was clipped by 5 bases and J by 5 bases, with 14 bases between them. Written as DNA, the CDR3 is TGTGCCAGCAGCCCCCTCGCACGACTAGATACGCAGTATTTT. This codes for CASSPLARLDTQYF.

The V and J genes are TRBV5-1 and TRBJ2-3; 7 nucleotides align to TRBD1. CDR1 SGHRS and CDR2 YFSETQ come from the germline V gene. This CDR3 is 15 amino acids long. With V trimmed by 4 bases and J by 0 bases, 5 bases remained unmatched. The CDR3 is CASSQRQGSTDTQYF. CDR3 nucleotides: TGCGCCAGCAGCCAGCGACAGGGAAGCACAGATACGCAGTATTTT.

This clonotype was observed at least ten times. The chain is built from TRBV12-3 or TRBV12-4 and TRBJ2-1; no clear D gene. Trimming removed 5 bases from V and 7 bases from J, with 6 bases in between. The CDR3 is 11 residues long. The chain's CDR3 is CASSPRNEQFF. The CDR3 DNA follows: TGTGCCAGCAGTCCTAGGAATGAGCAGTTCTTC.

Comments on this clonotype: Germline is not matched at one junction end, which may reflect a read error. The chain employs TRBV5-1 and TRBJ2-1; unclear D gene. The CDR3 loop spans 16 amino acids. Germline CDR1 reads SGHRS; CDR2 reads YFSETQ. The CDR3 sequence is CASSLAGGEFYNEHFF. In nucleotides, the CDR3 is TGCGCCAGCAGCTTGGCTGGCGGAGAATTTTACAATGAGCATTTCTTC.

This clonotype has a count of ten or more. The genes are TRBV5-1 and TRBJ2-2; the D is unclear. Germline V gives CDR1 SGHRS, CDR2 YFSETQ. Trimming took 0 bases from V and 8 from J, leaving 8 bases between them. CDR3 length equals 13 residues. The CDR3 spells CASSLAPDGELFF. The CDR3 region has the DNA TGCGCCAGCAGCTTGGCCCCCGATGGGGAGCTGTTTTTT.

This clonotype appeared a few times. The chain joins TRBV5-1 to TRBJ2-5; 9 nucleotides align to TRBD1. The CDR3 length is 16 residues. Trimming removed 0 bases from V and 5 bases from J; junction bases left unmatched: 8. Germline assignment: CDR1 SGHRS and CDR2 YFSETQ. The CDR3 protein is CASSLATGGAVETQYF. CDR3 nucleotide sequence: TGCGCCAGCAGCTTGGCCACAGGGGGCGCGGTTGAGACCCAGTACTTC.

This clonotype occurred a few times. The chain recombines TRBV29-1 with TRBJ2-7; TRBD1 might be the D (6 bases). Germline CDR1 and CDR2: SQVTM and ANQGSEA. V lost 6 bases, J lost 0 bases, and 9 bases lay in between. This CDR3 has 12 amino acids. Here the CDR3 reads CSVRTDSYEQYF. As DNA, the CDR3 is TGCAGCGTGAGGACAGACTCCTACGAGCAGTACTTC.